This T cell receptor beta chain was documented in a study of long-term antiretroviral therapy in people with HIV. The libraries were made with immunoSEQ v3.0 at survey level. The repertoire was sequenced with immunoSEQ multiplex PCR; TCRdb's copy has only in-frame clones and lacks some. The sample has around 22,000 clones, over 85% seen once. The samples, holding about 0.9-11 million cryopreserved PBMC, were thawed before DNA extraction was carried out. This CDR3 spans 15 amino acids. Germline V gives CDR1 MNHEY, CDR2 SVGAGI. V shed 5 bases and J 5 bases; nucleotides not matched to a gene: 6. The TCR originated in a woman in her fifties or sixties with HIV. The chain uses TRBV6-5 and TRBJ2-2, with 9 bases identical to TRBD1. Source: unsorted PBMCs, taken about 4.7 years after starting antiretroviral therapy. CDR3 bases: TGTGCCAGCAGTCGTACCGGGACAGGGACCGGGGAGCTGTTTTTT. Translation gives CASSRTGTGTGELFF.